This T cell receptor (beta chain) was recorded in a study of cytomegalovirus exposure and HLA in healthy donors. From germline, CDR1 is SGHTA and CDR2 FQGTGA. Trimming removed 5 bases from V and 0 bases from J, with 10 bases in between. CDR3 length equals 14 residues. Comments on this clone: Its antigen is as yet unknown.

Study-wide results and caveats: Most TCR sequences showed up rarely, but some public TCRs showed up in many donors. What a later analysis showed was that several of the most significant clusters appeared linked to common viral pathogens. High sensitivity and specificity were reportedly achieved when the classifier diagnosed cytomegalovirus status.

Likely unrecorded immune exposures existed in these nominally healthy donors. The primer mix had 60 Vbeta and 13 Jbeta primers. This table comes from immunoSEQ multiplex PCR, and its TCRdb copy is limited to in-frame clones, with some not included. The sample holds around 150,000 clones, approximately 80% seen once. Input material: PBMCs. V is TRBV7-3 and J is TRBJ1-1; no clear D gene. This TCR derives from a middle-aged woman in good health and CMV-seropositive. CDR3 residues: CASSPLPMNTEAFF. In DNA form, the CDR3 reads TGTGCCAGCAGCCCACTCCCCATGAACACTGAAGCTTTCTTT.